One sample yielded the 16 T cell receptor beta chains listed below, sequenced in a study of cytomegalovirus exposure and HLA in healthy donors. The PCR had 60 Vbeta and 13 Jbeta primers. The data were produced by immunoSEQ multiplex PCR, yet TCRdb's version contains in-frame clones alone and is incomplete. Found here are roughly 80,000 clones, less than 80% of them singletons; the top ten hold approximately 6.9%. The sample taken for sequencing was PBMCs. The receptors were sampled from a woman aged 45-65 years in good health and CMV-seropositive.

This rearrangement joins TRBV7-6 to TRBJ1-1; 10 bases are shared with TRBD1. Germline-derived CDR1 and CDR2 are SGHVS and FNYEAQ. CDR3 length: 17 residues. The junction had 4 bases not matched to a gene; V was cut back by 0 bases and J by 0 bases. CDR3 loop: CASSLATGGSMNTEAFF. The CDR3 DNA follows: TGTGCCAGCAGCTTAGCGACAGGGGGCTCGATGAACACTGAAGCTTTCTTT.

This rearrangement joins TRBV9 to TRBJ2-3; 11 bases are a match to TRBD1. The CDR3 is 16 residues long. CDR1 and CDR2 from the germline V gene are SGDLS and YYNGEE. V trimming: 4 bases; J trimming: 2 bases; junction bases outside the gene matches: 6. The CDR3 spells CASSPGTGGYTDTQYF. CDR3 nucleotides: TGTGCCAGCAGCCCTGGGACAGGGGGATACACAGATACGCAGTATTTT.

The rearrangement links TRBV6-5 to TRBJ1-1; D is perhaps TRBD1 (6 bases). Trimming left V 0 bases short and J 8 bases short, with 13 bases between. Germline assignment: CDR1 MNHEY and CDR2 SVGAGI. The CDR3 totals 14 residues. The DNA of the CDR3 is TGTGCCAGCAGTTACTCGGGGGGGGGCGAGGAAGCTTTCTTT. Translation: CASSYSGGGEEAFF.

V usage is TRBV7-3 and J usage is TRBJ2-5; 11 bases align to TRBD2. The DNA end is a closer match to TRBJ2-7, so the J assignment may be wrong. Germline-derived CDR1 and CDR2 are SGHTA and FQGTGA. The length of the CDR3 is 15 residues. CDR3 sequence reads: CASSLGLAGSYEQYF. CDR3 bases: TGTGCCAGCAGCTTAGGACTAGCGGGCTCCTACGAGCAGTACTTC.

The chain recombines TRBV27 with TRBJ2-3; 13 nucleotides line up with TRBD2. Per germline, CDR1 MNHEY and CDR2 SMNVEV (reference sequence). V shed 7 bases and J 2 bases; nucleotides not matched to a gene: 9. The CDR3 is 17 amino acids. The CDR3 DNA reads as TGTGCCAGCACCTTACTAGCGGGGGGGTCCCCCACAGATACGCAGTATTTT. It translates to CASTLLAGGSPTDTQYF.

The genes are TRBV9 and TRBJ2-1, with TRBD2 matching 11 bases. The V segment lost 4 bases and the J segment 0 bases; nucleotides outside the gene matches: 12. The length of the CDR3 is 19 residues. Germline CDR1 reads SGDLS; CDR2 reads YYNGEE. For the CDR3, the DNA is TGTGCCAGCAGCCCCCTCCCTACTAGCGGGGGAAACTCCTACAATGAGCAGTTCTTC. Its translation is CASSPLPTSGGNSYNEQFF.

This clone was detected only once. This CDR3 is CASSEDSTYNEQFF. The DNA for the CDR3 is TGTGCCAGCAGTGAAGACAGTACCTACAATGAGCAGTTCTTC. The chain carries TRBV6-1 and TRBJ2-1; D remains ambiguous. Germline V gene data show CDR1 as MNHNS and CDR2 as SASEGT. This CDR3 is 14 amino acids long. With 1 base removed from V and 2 bases from J, the gap between germline ends came to 6 bases.

The V gene is TRBV6-6, the J gene TRBJ2-7; D gene uncertain. V shed 3 bases and J shed 5 bases, with 5 bases lying between them. CDR1 MNHNY and CDR2 SVGAGI come from the germline V gene (reference sequence). This CDR3 region has 11 residues. The CDR3 DNA reads TGTGCCAGCAGTTATTCCAACGAGCAGTACTTC. This encodes CASSYSNEQYF.

V is TRBV6-1 and J is TRBJ1-2; a possible D gene is TRBD1 (5 bases). The CDR3 consists of 13 residues. V was shortened by 2 bases and J by 7 bases, with 11 bases between the two germline ends. The V gene's germline CDR1 is MNHNS and CDR2 SASEGT. The CDR3 DNA reads TGTGCCAGCAGTGAACGGGGGGAGGCTGGCTACACCTTC. Residues: CASSERGEAGYTF.

This chain links TRBV7-2 with TRBJ1-2; 9 positions agree with TRBD1. The CDR3 runs to 16 residues. Unmatched junction bases numbered 13, after V lost 5 bases and J lost 6 bases. In germline, CDR1 is SGHTA, CDR2 FQGNSA. CDR3 protein: CASSDPPTGGKDGYTF. The CDR3 DNA sequence: TGTGCCAGCAGCGACCCCCCGACAGGGGGTAAGGATGGCTACACCTTC.

The chain employs TRBV9 and TRBJ1-2, with a possible D match to TRBD1 (6 bases). V was clipped by 3 bases and J by 2 bases, with 20 bases between them. This CDR3 has 17 residues. Germline V CDR1 and CDR2: SGDLS, YYNGEE. CDR3: CASSGGQLWGRNYGYTF. The CDR3 bases are TGTGCCAGCAGCGGAGGACAGTTGTGGGGTCGGAACTATGGCTACACCTTC. The complete variable domain, with remaining parts taken from reference TRBV9 and TRBJ1-2, reads DSGVTQTPKHLITATGQRVTLRCSPRSGDLSVYWYQQSLDQGLQFLIQYYNGEERAKGNILERFSAQQFPDLHSELNLSSLELGDSALYFCASSGGQLWGRNYGYTFGSGTRLTVV.

This chain links TRBV19 with TRBJ1-4; 11 nucleotides agree with TRBD1. The trim removed 3 bases at V and 10 bases at J, leaving 4 bases unmatched. This CDR3 spans 14 amino acids. Germline loops: CDR1 LNHDA, CDR2 SQIVND (reference sequence). CDR3 region: CASSIGQGAGKLFF. The DNA for the CDR3 is TGTGCCAGTAGTATTGGACAGGGGGCTGGAAAACTGTTTTTT. Together with reference TRBV19 and TRBJ1-4, the CDR3 gives the full variable domain: DGGITQSPKYLFRKEGQNVTLSCEQNLNHDAMYWYRQDPGQGLRLIYYSQIVNDFQKGDIAEGYSVSREKKESFPLTVTSAQKNPTAFYLCASSIGQGAGKLFFGSGTQLSVL.

This chain connects TRBV30 to TRBJ1-1; D call uncertain. Trimming took off 5 bases at V and 2 bases at J, with 18 bases between the two ends. Germline CDR1 is GTSNPN and CDR2 is SVGIG (reference sequence). This CDR3 is built from 15 residues. The CDR3: CAWGPDPRSNTEAFF. In DNA, the CDR3 is TGTGCCTGGGGTCCAGACCCCAGGTCCAACACTGAAGCTTTCTTT.

This clone was counted a single time. The chain combines TRBV19 with TRBJ2-7; 7 nucleotides agree with TRBD1. Germline V gene sequence: CDR1 LNHDA, CDR2 SQIVND (reference sequence). CDR3 size: 14 residues. The V gene end was trimmed by 3 bases and the J gene end by 5 bases; junction bases not matched to a gene: 7. CDR3 in amino acids: CASSIPRQGHEQYF. As DNA, the CDR3 is TGTGCCAGTAGTATTCCGAGACAGGGCCACGAGCAGTACTTC.

This rearrangement joins TRBV19 to TRBJ2-1, with D perhaps TRBD2 (5 bases). Trimming pared 10 bases from V and 9 bases from J, leaving 16 bases between. The germline gives CDR1 LNHDA, CDR2 SQIVND (reference sequence). This CDR3 comprises 12 residues. This CDR3 is CATTRGGGEQFF. In DNA, the CDR3 is TGTGCCACCACCCGAGGAGGCGGTGAGCAGTTCTTC. The full variable domain, with the rest looked up from reference TRBV19 and TRBJ2-1, is DGGITQSPKYLFRKEGQNVTLSCEQNLNHDAMYWYRQDPGQGLRLIYYSQIVNDFQKGDIAEGYSVSREKKESFPLTVTSAQKNPTAFYLCATTRGGGEQFFGPGTRLTVL.

The chain carries TRBV11-2 and TRBJ2-1; tentative D call: TRBD2 (6 bases). Germline loops: CDR1 SGHAT, CDR2 FQNNGV. The V end was cut by 2 bases, the J end by 5 bases, with 16 bases between. The CDR3 spans 16 residues. The CDR3 nucleotides are TGTGCCAGCAGCTTACGGCGAATTGGACTACACAATGAGCAGTTCTTC. This gives the protein CASSLRRIGLHNEQFF.